The 10 T cell receptor beta chains reported below all come from one sample, sequenced in a study of T-cell reconstitution after alpha-beta-depleted transplantation in children. Preparation of the TCRbeta library involved a method that used unique molecular identifiers. Via MiXCR, TCRdb re-called the PCR reads, giving one row per CDR3 protein. The table has some 200,000 distinct CDR3 sequences, roughly a tenth seen once. Sequences were derived from PBMCs, sampled before TCRalphabeta/CD19-depleted stem cell transplant. These receptors were obtained from a child younger than two with acute myeloid leukemia, due to receive a stem cell transplant.

Ten or more counts support this clonotype. The V gene is TRBV29-1, the J gene TRBJ2-1; 12 positions match TRBD2. Germline V CDR1 and CDR2: SQVTM, ANQGSEA. This CDR3 contains 13 residues. Germline trimming cut 6 bases from V and 6 bases from J; bases unmatched to any gene: 3. CDR3 nucleotides: TGCAGCGTCCTAGCGGGAGGGGGCAATGAGCAGTTCTTC. This encodes CSVLAGGGNEQFF.

At least ten counts were recorded for this clonotype. This chain connects TRBV20-1 to TRBJ2-5; D unclear. The CDR3 consists of 12 residues. Per the germline V gene, CDR1 is DFQATT and CDR2 is SNEGSKA (reference sequence). V lost 3 bases and J lost 10, with 15 bases in between. CDR3 coding DNA: TGCAGTGCTAGTATCATTGACGGTGACCAGTACTTC. Its protein is CSASIIDGDQYF.

This clonotype was seen ten or more times. The chain employs TRBV20-1 and TRBJ2-2, with 11 bases that match TRBD2. V dropped 0 bases and J dropped 3; count of bases not matched to a gene: 0. Germline CDR1 is DFQATT and CDR2 is SNEGSKA (reference sequence). The CDR3 has 15 amino acids. The DNA of the CDR3 is TGCAGTGCTAGAGAGGGACTAGCGGACACCGGGGAGCTGTTTTTT. Its translation is CSAREGLADTGELFF.

In its sample, this clonotype was seen many times. The chain recombines TRBV3-1 with TRBJ2-1; D perhaps matches TRBD1 (6 bases). The CDR3 has 13 amino acids. Germline CDR1 is LGHDT and CDR2 is YNNKEL (reference sequence). Trimming took 6 bases from V and 2 from J, leaving 8 bases between them. In DNA form, the CDR3 reads TGTGCCAGCAGTAGGGACACCTACAATGAGCAGTTCTTC. This sequence encodes CASSRDTYNEQFF.

This clonotype was seen repeatedly, ten times or more. V usage is TRBV7-3 and J usage is TRBJ2-3; perhaps TRBD1 as D (5 bases). The germline gives CDR1 SGHTA, CDR2 FQGTGA. This CDR3 has 13 amino acids. V gave up 3 bases and J gave up 4 bases, with 8 bases separating them. CDR3 sequence: CASSFIGADTQYF. The CDR3 bases are TGTGCCAGCAGCTTTATAGGGGCAGATACGCAGTATTTT.

This clonotype was seen many times. V gene TRBV14 combines with J gene TRBJ1-1; 7 bases agree with TRBD1. The junction had 10 bases not matched to a gene; V was cut back by 4 bases and J by 11 bases. The CDR3 spans 13 residues. The V gene's germline CDR1 is SGHDN and CDR2 FVKESK. CDR3 region: CASSLATGLGAFF. The DNA for the CDR3 is TGTGCCAGCAGCCTAGCGACAGGGTTGGGTGCTTTCTTT.

Ten or more counts support this clonotype. The chain uses TRBV6-1 and TRBJ2-3; 10 bases are shared with TRBD2. The CDR3 totals 16 residues. CDR1 is MNHNS, CDR2 SASEGT, per germline. V lost 6 bases and J lost 11; bases outside the gene matches: 17. The CDR3, as DNA: TGTGCCAGCAGGGGTCTAGCGGGAGTTGTGCCGGCGAGGCAGTATTTT. As protein: CASRGLAGVVPARQYF.

In its sample, this clonotype was seen many times. The genes are TRBV5-1 and TRBJ2-7; 11 nucleotides line up with TRBD2. The CDR3 length is 14 residues. With V trimmed by 8 bases and J by 3 bases, 7 bases remained unmatched. The germline CDR1 and CDR2 sequences are SGHRS and YFSETQ. The DNA of the CDR3 is TGCGCCAGTGCCTTCGGGACTAGCGGCTACGAGCAGTACTTC. This encodes CASAFGTSGYEQYF.

This clonotype was counted at least ten times. The chain is built from TRBV2 and TRBJ1-2; perhaps TRBD1 as D (5 bases). Looked up from germline, CDR1 is SNHLY and CDR2 is FYNNEI. V gave up 0 bases and J gave up 8 bases, with 13 bases separating them. The CDR3 runs 14 residues. CDR3 sequence reads: CASSEAGGVSGYTF. In DNA form, the CDR3 reads TGTGCCAGCAGTGAAGCGGGGGGGGTCAGCGGCTACACCTTC.

This chain links TRBV7-8 with TRBJ2-3, with a weak D call TRBD2 (6 bases). V shed 7 bases and J shed 2 bases, with 16 bases lying between them. From germline, CDR1 is SGHVS and CDR2 FQNEAQ. The CDR3 totals 15 residues. CDR3 residues: CASTSERAHTDTQYF. DNA of the CDR3: TGTGCCAGCACCTCCGAGCGGGCCCACACAGATACGCAGTATTTT.